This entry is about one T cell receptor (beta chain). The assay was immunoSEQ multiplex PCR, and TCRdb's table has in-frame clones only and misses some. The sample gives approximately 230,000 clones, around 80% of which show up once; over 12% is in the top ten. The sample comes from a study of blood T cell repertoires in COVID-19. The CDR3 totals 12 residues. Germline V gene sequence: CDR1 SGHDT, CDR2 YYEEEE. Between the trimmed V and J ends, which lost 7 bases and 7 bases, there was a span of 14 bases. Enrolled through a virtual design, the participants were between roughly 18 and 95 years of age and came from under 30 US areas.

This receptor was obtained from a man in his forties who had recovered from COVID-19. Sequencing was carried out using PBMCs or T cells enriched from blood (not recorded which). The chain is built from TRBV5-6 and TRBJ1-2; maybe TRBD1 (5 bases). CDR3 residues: CASHGRQGGYTF. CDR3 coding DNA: TGTGCCAGCCACGGCCGGCAGGGTGGCTACACCTTC.